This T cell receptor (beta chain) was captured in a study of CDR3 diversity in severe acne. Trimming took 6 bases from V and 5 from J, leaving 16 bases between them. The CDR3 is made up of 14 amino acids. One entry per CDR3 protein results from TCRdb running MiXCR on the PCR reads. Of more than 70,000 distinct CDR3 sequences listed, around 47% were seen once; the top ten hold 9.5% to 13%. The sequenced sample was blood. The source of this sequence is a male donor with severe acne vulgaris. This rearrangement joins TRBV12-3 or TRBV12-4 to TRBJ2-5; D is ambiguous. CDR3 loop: CASSTTTKYETQYF. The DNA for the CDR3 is TGTGCCAGCAGCACCACTACTAAATACGAGACCCAGTACTTC.